Listed below are T cell receptor beta chains from one sample, sequenced in a study of lymphopenia after photon versus proton radiotherapy. Only in-frame clones appear in the TCRdb table, and some are missing; sequencing was by immunoSEQ multiplex PCR. The sample carries fewer than 7,500 clones, 85% to 95% recorded once. Sample: peripheral blood, taken from a patient treated with photon-based radiotherapy. The source is a woman in her forties or fifties with cholangiocarcinoma. Each CDR3 is given without its conserved first and last residue. Fields, in order: J gene, V gene, D gene, CDR3 protein. A D gene is named only where the DNA matches it firmly.

J gene: TRBJ1-1
V gene: TRBV5-1
D gene: TRBD1
CDR3 protein: ASSFDRGVGTEAF

J gene: TRBJ2-7
V gene: TRBV5-6
D gene: .
CDR3 protein: ASSLGTGEYEQY

J gene: TRBJ1-2
V gene: TRBV6-6
D gene: .
CDR3 protein: ASSYPGLNYGYT

J gene: TRBJ1-5
V gene: TRBV10-3
D gene: .
CDR3 protein: AISERGLVIGQPQH

J gene: TRBJ1-5
V gene: TRBV6-5
D gene: .
CDR3 protein: ASSRKGSGPQH

J gene: TRBJ2-5
V gene: TRBV29-1
D gene: .
CDR3 protein: SAYQGEGETQY

J gene: TRBJ1-1
V gene: TRBV9
D gene: .
CDR3 protein: ASSVESNTEAF

J gene: TRBJ1-2
V gene: TRBV30
D gene: .
CDR3 protein: AWSVGVGRGYGYT

J gene: TRBJ2-7
V gene: TRBV10-3
D gene: .
CDR3 protein: AISFQSSSYEQY

J gene: TRBJ2-7
V gene: TRBV7-2
D gene: TRBD2
CDR3 protein: ASSLGGGPYEQY

J gene: TRBJ1-1
V gene: TRBV5-6
D gene: TRBD1
CDR3 protein: ASSLRTGFNLNTEAF

J gene: TRBJ2-6
V gene: TRBV7-8
D gene: .
CDR3 protein: ASSLEVHGWTGANVLT

J gene: TRBJ2-7
V gene: TRBV25-1
D gene: .
CDR3 protein: ASSDRELYEQY

J gene: TRBJ1-2
V gene: TRBV7-9
D gene: TRBD1
CDR3 protein: ASTPPRTGSYGHT

J gene: TRBJ2-2
V gene: TRBV6-5
D gene: TRBD1
CDR3 protein: ASRSGGWSGELF

J gene: TRBJ2-7
V gene: TRBV6-1
D gene: .
CDR3 protein: ASSEFTGFVEQY

J gene: TRBJ2-7
V gene: TRBV7-8
D gene: .
CDR3 protein: ASSPEGPSYEQY

J gene: TRBJ1-1
V gene: TRBV6-5
D gene: .
CDR3 protein: ASSYDPRGEAF

J gene: TRBJ2-3
V gene: TRBV30
D gene: .
CDR3 protein: AWSAKGASGDTQY

J gene: TRBJ2-5
V gene: TRBV9
D gene: .
CDR3 protein: ASGSLETQY

J gene: TRBJ1-4
V gene: TRBV18
D gene: TRBD1
CDR3 protein: ASSPGTANNEKLF

J gene: TRBJ1-2
V gene: TRBV9
D gene: .
CDR3 protein: ASSVPGTAYGYT

J gene: TRBJ1-1
V gene: TRBV5-4
D gene: .
CDR3 protein: ASSLEWGNTEAF

J gene: TRBJ1-1
V gene: TRBV7-2
D gene: TRBD1
CDR3 protein: ASSLFAGGAEAF

J gene: TRBJ2-1
V gene: TRBV27
D gene: TRBD1
CDR3 protein: ASSPLQGAASYNEQF

J gene: TRBJ1-1
V gene: TRBV7-2
D gene: .
CDR3 protein: ASSLARLGRGTEAF

J gene: TRBJ1-1
V gene: TRBV15
D gene: .
CDR3 protein: ATSRRETEAF

J gene: TRBJ2-1
V gene: TRBV2
D gene: .
CDR3 protein: ASSEAEAVWDEQF

J gene: TRBJ2-2
V gene: TRBV11-2
D gene: .
CDR3 protein: ASSLLGGSVTGELF

J gene: TRBJ1-1
V gene: TRBV19
D gene: .
CDR3 protein: ASSIVATAKNTEAF

J gene: TRBJ2-7
V gene: TRBV7-2
D gene: .
CDR3 protein: ASSLAPWYTYEQY

J gene: TRBJ2-3
V gene: TRBV6-6
D gene: TRBD2
CDR3 protein: ASSTGTSGGTDTQY

J gene: TRBJ2-1
V gene: TRBV6-5
D gene: .
CDR3 protein: ASSYWATNEQF

J gene: TRBJ1-5
V gene: TRBV6-5
D gene: .
CDR3 protein: ATWSGDQPQH

J gene: TRBJ2-7
V gene: TRBV10-2
D gene: TRBD2
CDR3 protein: ASSESAGPLDRSGSEQY

J gene: TRBJ1-2
V gene: TRBV6-1
D gene: .
CDR3 protein: ASRLLGPWDYGYT

J gene: TRBJ2-7
V gene: TRBV7-9
D gene: TRBD2
CDR3 protein: ASSLAGARGVGSYEQY

J gene: TRBJ2-1
V gene: TRBV10-3
D gene: .
CDR3 protein: AISVDGGYNEQF

J gene: TRBJ1-1
V gene: TRBV18
D gene: .
CDR3 protein: ASSQDRLEAF

J gene: TRBJ2-1
V gene: TRBV4-3
D gene: .
CDR3 protein: ASSQRGQGLF

J gene: TRBJ1-1
V gene: TRBV7-9
D gene: .
CDR3 protein: ASSSPDTGLEAF

J gene: TRBJ1-2
V gene: TRBV5-6
D gene: TRBD1
CDR3 protein: ASRRQGGDYGYT

J gene: TRBJ1-6
V gene: TRBV6-6
D gene: .
CDR3 protein: ASRIGSGVSPLH

J gene: TRBJ2-2
V gene: TRBV7-9
D gene: .
CDR3 protein: ATVTANTGELF

J gene: TRBJ1-2
V gene: TRBV4-1
D gene: .
CDR3 protein: ASSQPGHKYYSGPNYGYT

J gene: TRBJ2-3
V gene: TRBV9
D gene: TRBD1
CDR3 protein: ASSGVQGALADTQY

J gene: TRBJ1-5
V gene: TRBV19
D gene: TRBD1
CDR3 protein: ASSKIRTGDNQPQH

J gene: TRBJ1-1
V gene: TRBV7-8
D gene: .
CDR3 protein: ASSLQGNTEAF

J gene: TRBJ2-7
V gene: TRBV7-2
D gene: TRBD2
CDR3 protein: ASSQAGGFSYEQY

J gene: TRBJ1-6
V gene: TRBV4-1
D gene: .
CDR3 protein: ASRGHHFSYNSPLH